This T cell receptor (beta chain) was identified during a study of human thymus T cells. The V gene lost 0 bases and the J gene lost 4 bases, with 4 bases spanning the gap. Germline V gives CDR1 SGDLS, CDR2 YYNGEE. This CDR3 is 12 amino acids long. Corrective heart surgery yielded resections, and these provided the thymus tissue. Method: immunoSEQ multiplex PCR; TCRdb's copy keeps in-frame clones and lacks some. Here the sample spans some 130,000 clones, around 95% being singletons. General study points: Related work showed strongly overlapping thymic repertoires across unrelated individuals.

This clone was picked up one time. Antigen specificity is unknown. This sequence joins TRBV9 and TRBJ1-2; D is unclear. The sample was thymus tissue. The TCR sequence derives from a boy in the first two years of life with a congenital heart defect but otherwise immunologically healthy. CDR3 sequence reads: CASSVGIYGYTF. DNA of the CDR3: TGTGCCAGCAGCGTAGGGATCTATGGCTACACCTTC.